These 23 T cell receptor beta chains were sequenced from one sample in a study of T-cell reconstitution after alpha-beta-depleted transplantation in children. The TCRbeta library incorporated unique molecular identifiers. A single record per CDR3 protein comes from TCRdb applying MiXCR to the PCR reads. This table holds a few hundred thousand distinct CDR3 sequences, roughly 27% found once. The sequencing here drew on PBMCs, taken before TCRalphabeta/CD19-depleted stem cell transplant. The receptors here all came from a boy under three years old with Wiskott-Aldrich syndrome, due to receive a stem cell transplant.

This chain connects TRBV12-3 or TRBV12-4 to TRBJ2-1; TRBD2 matches at 12 bases. The CDR3 consists of 15 residues. V lost 5 bases, J lost 10 bases, and 9 bases stayed unmatched. In DNA, the CDR3 is TGTGCCAGCAGTCCACGACTAGCGGGAGTTGGGGAGCAGTTCTTC. Amino acids: CASSPRLAGVGEQFF.

The V call is TRBV12-3 or TRBV12-4, the J call TRBJ2-1, with TRBD1 identical over 9 bases. V lost 2 bases, J lost 5 bases, and 4 bases stayed unmatched. The CDR3 extends over 15 amino acids. In DNA form, the CDR3 reads TGTGCCAGCAGTTTACGGGACAGGGCCCACAATGAGCAGTTCTTC. Translating it yields CASSLRDRAHNEQFF.

This chain links TRBV6-1 with TRBJ2-1, with D perhaps matching TRBD2 (6 bases). The germline V gene encodes CDR1 MNHNS and CDR2 SASEGT. Trimming took 5 bases from V and 5 from J, leaving 16 bases between them. The CDR3 extends over 15 amino acids. CDR3 nucleotide sequence: TGTGCCAGCAGTCCCCGACTAGGCGGGGACAATGAGCAGTTCTTC. Its translation: CASSPRLGGDNEQFF.

This clonotype was seen a handful of times. The chain links TRBV5-8 to TRBJ1-2; D unresolved. CDR3 length: 13 residues. V lost 4 bases, J lost 7 bases, and 14 bases lay in between. The germline V gene encodes CDR1 SGHTS and CDR2 YDEGEE. The CDR3 region is CASSLEGQFGYTF. CDR3 nucleotide sequence: TGTGCCAGCAGCCTAGAAGGGCAGTTTGGCTACACCTTC.

The rearrangement joins TRBV10-3 to TRBJ1-2; 8 positions agree with TRBD1. CDR3 size: 15 residues. After removal of 5 bases from V and 1 base from J, the junction contained 6 bases not matched to a gene. Germline CDR1 is ENHRY and CDR2 is SYGVKD. CDR3 region: CAISFGTGYNYGYTF. The DNA for the CDR3 is TGTGCCATCAGTTTCGGGACAGGTTATAACTATGGCTACACCTTC.

In its sample, this clonotype was seen a few times. The V call is TRBV5-1, the J call TRBJ2-2, with 9 nucleotides matching TRBD1. CDR3 length equals 14 residues. Losses at the gene ends were 9 bases for V and 3 bases for J; bases not matched to a gene: 6. Germline-derived CDR1 and CDR2 are SGHRS and YFSETQ. The CDR3 DNA follows: TGCGCCAACACGACAGGGGGAGACACCGGGGAGCTGTTTTTT. It specifies CANTTGGDTGELFF.

This chain joins TRBV28 and TRBJ2-2; 7 nucleotides line up with TRBD1. CDR3 length: 15 residues. Unmatched junction bases numbered 8, after V lost 9 bases and J lost 1 base. The V gene's germline CDR1 is MDHEN and CDR2 SYDVKM. The CDR3 reads CASIPGQLNTGELFF. The CDR3 nucleotides read TGTGCCAGTATCCCGGGACAGCTGAACACCGGGGAGCTGTTTTTT. Looking up the rest from reference TRBV28 and TRBJ2-2 gives the full variable domain: DVKVTQSSRYLVKRTGEKVFLECVQDMDHENMFWYRQDPGLGLRLIYFSYDVKMKEKGDIPEGYSVSREKKERFSLILESASTNQTSMYLCASIPGQLNTGELFFGEGSRLTVL.

Points on this clonotype: The final CDR3 position lacks the conserved phenylalanine or tryptophan, pointing to a likely read error. J is TRBJ2-1 and V is TRBV12-3 or TRBV12-4; TRBD2 agrees at 8 bases. V dropped 11 bases and J dropped 5; count of bases not matched to a gene: 14. The CDR3 contains 15 residues. The CDR3 region has the DNA TGTGCCGTCGAAGGAGGAGCGGGAGCTAACAATGAGCAGTTCATC. The encoded protein is CAVEGGAGANNEQFI.

This clonotype was observed a handful of times. J is TRBJ2-2 and V is TRBV6-1; TRBD1 or TRBD2 may be the D gene (6 bases each). Germline V CDR1 and CDR2: MNHNS, SASEGT. The V and J ends lost 8 bases and 8 bases respectively, with 15 bases between them. The CDR3 totals 13 residues. CDR3 loop: CASAGHRRGELFF. CDR3 DNA: TGTGCCAGCGCGGGACACCGACGTGGGGAGCTGTTTTTT.

The chain is built from TRBV19 and TRBJ1-1; D gene uncertain. The V and J ends lost 3 bases and 1 base respectively, with 9 bases between them. This CDR3 is built from 14 residues. Germline CDR1 is LNHDA and CDR2 is SQIVND (reference sequence). The CDR3 bases are TGTGCCAGTAGTATTAGGGTGGAGAACACTGAAGCTTTCTTT. Residues: CASSIRVENTEAFF.

This clonotype was found a few times. The chain links TRBV12-3 or TRBV12-4 to TRBJ1-5; TRBD1 matches at 7 bases. The CDR3 consists of 14 residues. V was pared by 5 bases and J by 6 bases, with 7 bases of the junction left unmatched. The CDR3 is CASSRQGSGQPQHF. The CDR3 coding sequence is TGTGCCAGCAGTCGACAGGGTAGCGGTCAGCCCCAGCATTTT.

The V gene is TRBV30, the J gene TRBJ1-2; no clear D gene. From germline, CDR1 is GTSNPN and CDR2 SVGIG (reference sequence). The CDR3 runs 11 residues. The V end lost 4 bases, the J end lost 4 bases, and 7 bases lay between the germline ends. The CDR3 DNA is TGTGCCTGGAAGCAGCTCTATGGCTACACCTTC. It translates to CAWKQLYGYTF.

This chain connects TRBV12-3 or TRBV12-4 to TRBJ1-5; D may be TRBD1 (6 bases). The V gene lost 3 bases and the J gene lost 6 bases, with 15 bases spanning the gap. There are 15 residues in the CDR3. The DNA of the CDR3 is TGTGCCAGCAGTTTCGCAGGGGTGGGGATTCAGCCCCAGCATTTT. It translates to CASSFAGVGIQPQHF.

This clonotype was detected only a few times. The chain has TRBV5-1 and TRBJ1-1; tentatively, D is TRBD1 (5 bases). CDR1 and CDR2 (germline): SGHRS, YFSETQ. V lost 1 base to trimming and J lost 5 bases, with 27 bases between them. The CDR3 consists of 19 residues. CDR3 region: CASSLFTGHNSYPMTEAFF. The DNA for the CDR3 is TGCGCCAGCAGCTTGTTCACAGGACACAACTCCTACCCTATGACTGAAGCTTTCTTT.

This clonotype came up a few times. The J gene is TRBJ1-1, the V gene TRBV28, with 8 bases lining up with TRBD1. The CDR3 sequence is 15 residues long. Germline values: CDR1 MDHEN, CDR2 SYDVKM. J lost 0 bases, V lost 7 bases, and 7 bases had no gene match. In DNA form, the CDR3 reads TGTGCCAGCACCAGATTCAGGGGGCTGAACACTGAAGCTTTCTTT. This gives the protein CASTRFRGLNTEAFF.

A word on this clonotype: A junction end diverges from the germline sequence, so it may reflect a read error. The chain links TRBV9 to TRBJ2-5, with 8 bases identical to TRBD2. Germline V gives CDR1 SGDLS, CDR2 YYNGEE. The CDR3 has 15 amino acids. DNA for the CDR3: TGTGCCAGCAGCGTAGTCAGCGGGAGTCAAGAGATCCAGTACTTC. Protein: CASSVVSGSQEIQYF.

This clonotype has a handful of counts. The V and J genes are TRBV5-1 and TRBJ2-1; D is ambiguous. The CDR3 contains 15 residues. Germline values: CDR1 SGHRS, CDR2 YFSETQ. Trimming pared 6 bases from V and 0 bases from J, leaving 13 bases between. The CDR3 sequence is CASTKDESSYNEQFF. In DNA, the CDR3 is TGCGCCAGCACAAAGGACGAGAGCTCCTACAATGAGCAGTTCTTC.

The genes are TRBV7-9 and TRBJ2-5, with 7 bases that match TRBD2. The CDR3 has 14 amino acids. Germline values: CDR1 SEHNR, CDR2 FQNEAQ (reference sequence). After removal of 0 bases from V and 6 bases from J, the junction contained 4 bases not matched to a gene. This CDR3 is CASSLARGGQTQYF. In DNA, the CDR3 is TGTGCCAGCAGCTTAGCGCGCGGGGGACAGACCCAGTACTTC.

The chain recombines TRBV5-1 with TRBJ2-5; no clear D gene. Germline V lookup: CDR1 SGHRS, CDR2 YFSETQ. Trimming removed 4 bases from V and 1 base from J, with 8 bases in between. This CDR3 is built from 13 residues. The DNA of the CDR3 is TGCGCCAGCAGCGGGGTTGGCCAAGAGACCCAGTACTTC. Residues: CASSGVGQETQYF.

This chain connects TRBV6-5 to TRBJ2-1; TRBD2 agrees at 8 bases. V dropped 4 bases and J dropped 6; count of bases not matched to a gene: 5. This CDR3 has 14 amino acids. In germline, CDR1 is MNHEY, CDR2 SVGAGI. CDR3 in DNA: TGTGCCAGCAGTTCGACGGGAGGGGTCAATGAGCAGTTCTTC. It is translated as CASSSTGGVNEQFF.

This clonotype was recorded many times. As DNA, the CDR3 is TGTGCCAGCAGTTTAGGAATTGGCAATCAGCCCCAGCATTTT. It yields the protein CASSLGIGNQPQHF. This sequence joins TRBV12-3 or TRBV12-4 and TRBJ1-5; D gene uncertain. This CDR3 has 14 residues. Deletions cut 1 base from V and 2 bases from J, with 6 bases between.

This sequence joins TRBV7-3 and TRBJ2-3; D unresolved. This CDR3 spans 13 amino acids. Trimming left V 4 bases short and J 6 bases short, with 11 bases between. CDR1 and CDR2 (germline): SGHTA, FQGTGA. CDR3 bases: TGTGCCAGCAGCTCAACCTTGGGGGATACGCAGTATTTT. This codes for CASSSTLGDTQYF.

This clonotype occurred a few times. J is TRBJ2-7 and V is TRBV7-4; D may match TRBD1 or TRBD2 (6 bases each). The CDR3 is 18 amino acids. Germline CDR1 is SGHVT and CDR2 is SQSDAQ. Trimming cost V 5 bases and J 0 bases, with 23 bases left between them. This CDR3 reads CASSLLPPGDTPSYEQYF. Written as DNA, the CDR3 is TGTGCCAGCAGCCTCCTTCCCCCGGGGGACACCCCCTCCTACGAGCAGTACTTC.